The 23 T cell receptor beta chains below were found in one sample sequenced in a study of blood T cell repertoires in COVID-19 (TCRdb year 2020). The library was made by the immunoSEQ multiplex PCR assay. The table comes from immuneACCESS by way of TCRdb, which keeps in-frame sequences with V and J called. Part of the clones is missing from these tables; in studies checked, under half for an unresolved V gene and the rest for unknown reasons. Recorded for this sample are a few hundred thousand clones; roughly 84% of them occurred a single time. The ten largest clones take up 15% to 20% of the sample. Sequenced material: peripheral blood. Receptor source: an elderly woman with active or convalescent COVID-19.

The chain carries TRBV7-9 and TRBJ2-1, with TRBD1 matching over 11 bases. Looked up from germline, CDR1 is SEHNR and CDR2 is FQNEAQ (reference sequence). V shed 5 bases and J 3 bases; nucleotides not matched to a gene: 6. The CDR3 is 16 amino acids. The CDR3 DNA sequence: TGTGCCAGCAGCATCCGGACAGGGGGCAACTACAATGAGCAGTTCTTC. Translating it yields CASSIRTGGNYNEQFF.

The chain joins TRBV2 to TRBJ2-5; 14 bases line up with TRBD2. The junction had 6 bases not matched to a gene; V was cut back by 4 bases and J by 5 bases. CDR1 SNHLY and CDR2 FYNNEI come from the germline V gene. The CDR3 consists of 16 residues. This CDR3 is CASSVGLAGDVETQYF. In DNA, the CDR3 is TGTGCCAGCAGTGTGGGACTAGCGGGAGACGTGGAGACCCAGTACTTC.

The chain uses TRBV15 and TRBJ2-5; possible D gene TRBD1, 6 bases. Trimming left V 2 bases short and J 1 base short, with 8 bases between. The CDR3 length is 14 residues. Germline loops: CDR1 LNHNV, CDR2 YYDKDF (reference sequence). The CDR3 here is CATSRQGIQETQYF. CDR3 DNA sequence: TGTGCCACCAGCAGACAGGGGATCCAAGAGACCCAGTACTTC.

In its sample, this clone was seen once. The junction shows a germline mismatch at one end, possibly a read error. The rearrangement links TRBV11-2 to TRBJ2-2; possible D gene TRBD2, 6 bases. The CDR3 sequence is 16 residues long. Germline V gene lookup returns CDR1 SGHAT and CDR2 FQNNGV. Written as DNA, the CDR3 is TGTGCCAGCAGCCTAGAGGGACTTACCTCCCGCGGGGAGCTGTTTTTT. Amino acid sequence: CASSLEGLTSRGELFF.

This clone was seen only a few times. This chain links TRBV30 with TRBJ1-1; no clear D gene. The CDR3 contains 11 residues. The V gene lost 1 base and the J gene lost 6 bases, with 6 bases spanning the gap. In germline, CDR1 is GTSNPN, CDR2 SVGIG (reference sequence). The CDR3 region is CAWSGRSEAFF. CDR3 DNA sequence: TGTGCCTGGAGTGGGCGGTCTGAAGCTTTCTTT. Complete variable domain (other parts from reference TRBV30 and TRBJ1-1): SQTIHQWPATLVQPVGSPLSLECTVEGTSNPNLYWYRQAAGRGLQLLFYSVGIGQISSEVPQNLSASRPQDRQFILSSKKLLLSDSGFYLCAWSGRSEAFFGQGTRLTVV.

This clone was seen a single time. The rearrangement joins TRBV4-1 to TRBJ2-3; 10 nucleotides line up with TRBD1. V gave up 4 bases and J gave up 5 bases; unmatched junction bases: 12. The CDR3 length is 17 residues. From germline, CDR1 is MGHRA and CDR2 YSYEKL. DNA of the CDR3: TGCGCCAGCAGCCTCGGCGCGACAGGGGGCGCCGAAGATACGCAGTATTTT. The encoded protein is CASSLGATGGAEDTQYF.

This chain links TRBV11-1 with TRBJ2-1, with D possibly being TRBD1 (5 bases). Germline values: CDR1 SGHAT, CDR2 FQDESV (reference sequence). The CDR3 loop spans 15 amino acids. V was trimmed by 4 bases and J by 5 bases, leaving 15 bases between them. This CDR3 is CASSSIDRFNNEQFF. DNA for the CDR3: TGTGCCAGCAGCTCTATAGACAGATTTAACAATGAGCAGTTCTTC.

The V and J genes are TRBV6-5 and TRBJ2-7, with 9 bases fitting TRBD2. Germline V CDR1 and CDR2: MNHEY, SVGAGI. Unmatched junction bases numbered 4, after V lost 7 bases and J lost 0 bases. The length of the CDR3 is 14 residues. The CDR3 region has the DNA TGTGCCAGCAAGACAGCGGGGGGCTCCTACGAGCAGTACTTC. Encoded protein: CASKTAGGSYEQYF.

The chain uses TRBV4-2 and TRBJ1-5, with 9 bases matching TRBD1. The CDR3 runs 17 residues. Germline V gene lookup returns CDR1 LGHNA and CDR2 YNFKEQ. V dropped 3 bases and J dropped 6; count of bases not matched to a gene: 12. The CDR3 region has the DNA TGTGCCAGCAGCCAGGACTCACCCGGGACAGGGAGTCAGCCCCAGCATTTT. This codes for CASSQDSPGTGSQPQHF.

V gene TRBV6-5 combines with J gene TRBJ1-2, with 12 bases aligning to TRBD1. The CDR3 runs 15 residues. Losses at the gene ends were 2 bases for V and 8 bases for J; bases not matched to a gene: 6. Germline V gene data show CDR1 as MNHEY and CDR2 as SVGAGI. The CDR3 loop reads CASSYPGDRGQGYTF. CDR3 bases: TGTGCCAGCAGTTACCCCGGGGACAGGGGGCAGGGCTACACCTTC.

The table lists this clone with a count of one. This sequence joins TRBV19 and TRBJ2-3; 8 nucleotides agree with TRBD2. The V segment lost 6 bases and the J segment 0 bases; nucleotides outside the gene matches: 5. CDR3 length: 15 residues. Germline values: CDR1 LNHDA, CDR2 SQIVND (reference sequence). The CDR3 nucleotides read TGTGCCAGTAGCCCAGCGGGGGTAAGCACAGATACGCAGTATTTT. Protein sequence: CASSPAGVSTDTQYF.

The rearrangement joins TRBV3-1 (or the pseudogene TRBV3-2) to TRBJ1-3; D perhaps matches TRBD1 (5 bases). V was trimmed by 2 bases and J by 5 bases, leaving 10 bases between them. Germline V gene lookup returns CDR1 LGHDT and CDR2 YNNKEL (reference sequence). The CDR3 runs to 14 residues. In nucleotides, the CDR3 is TGTGCCAGCAGCCAACAGGGAACTAGAAACACCATATATTTT. The encoded protein is CASSQQGTRNTIYF.

The gene calls are TRBV27 and TRBJ1-2; D remains ambiguous. There are 13 residues in the CDR3. Germline loops: CDR1 MNHEY, CDR2 SMNVEV (reference sequence). Trimming pared 3 bases from V and 6 bases from J, leaving 11 bases between. CDR3 sequence (DNA): TGTGCCAGCAGTTTCCTTGGGCGAGATGGCTACACCTTC. This codes for CASSFLGRDGYTF.

This clone was observed a few times. The chain has TRBV10-3 and TRBJ2-7; 10 nucleotides match TRBD2. The germline V gene encodes CDR1 ENHRY and CDR2 SYGVKD. The CDR3 has 14 amino acids. V was clipped by 10 bases and J by 2 bases; unmatched bases: 8. The DNA for the CDR3 is TGTGCCACACCCGGACTAGCGGATGCCTACGAGCAGTACTTC. It yields the protein CATPGLADAYEQYF.

The rearrangement links TRBV7-3 to TRBJ1-1; D not certain. Germline V gene sequence: CDR1 SGHTA, CDR2 FQGTGA. The CDR3 is 14 residues long. The germline V and J ends were trimmed by 3 bases and 1 base, with 9 bases remaining between them. The CDR3 DNA sequence: TGTGCCAGCAGCTTCGGCGCGGGGAACACTGAAGCTTTCTTT. Protein: CASSFGAGNTEAFF.

This clone was recorded a few times. The identical CDR3 is also encoded by other nucleotide sequences in the sample. The J gene is TRBJ2-7, the V gene TRBV29-1; 7 bases match TRBD2. This CDR3 is built from 15 residues. Germline lookup yields CDR1 SQVTM and CDR2 ANQGSEA. V was clipped by 2 bases and J by 3 bases; unmatched bases: 10. CDR3: CSVEFRTGGDYEQYF. In DNA form, the CDR3 reads TGCAGCGTTGAATTCCGAACGGGGGGAGACTACGAGCAGTACTTC.

V and J are TRBV19 and TRBJ1-5, with TRBD1 matching over 7 bases. V shed 1 base, J shed 4 bases, and the junction held 4 bases outside the gene matches. Germline CDR1 and CDR2: LNHDA and SQIVND (reference sequence). The length of the CDR3 is 15 residues. As DNA, the CDR3 is TGTGCCAGTAGTATAGTTAGCAGGGGGAATCAGCCCCAGCATTTT. It translates to CASSIVSRGNQPQHF.

This chain uses TRBV2 with TRBJ2-5; no definite D call. Germline V gene sequence: CDR1 SNHLY, CDR2 FYNNEI. This CDR3 is 13 amino acids long. V was shortened by 6 bases and J by 9 bases, with 17 bases between the two germline ends. CDR3: CASSPDPARAQYF. In DNA, the CDR3 is TGTGCCAGCAGCCCCGACCCCGCTCGGGCCCAGTACTTC.

This clone was picked up a small number of times. V gene TRBV7-2 combines with J gene TRBJ2-1, with a weak D call TRBD1 (5 bases). The CDR3 sequence is 13 residues long. The V and J ends lost 3 bases and 6 bases respectively, with 9 bases between them. Germline V gene lookup returns CDR1 SGHTA and CDR2 FQGNSA. CDR3: CASSFTGTNEQFF. The CDR3 bases are TGTGCCAGCAGCTTTACAGGAACCAATGAGCAGTTCTTC.

The V gene is TRBV4-2, the J gene TRBJ2-1; 12 positions agree with TRBD2. The junction had 3 bases not matched to a gene; V was cut back by 5 bases and J by 1 base. CDR1 and CDR2 from the germline V gene are LGHNA and YNFKEQ. The CDR3 spans 16 residues. The chain's CDR3 is CASSYLAGGSYNEQFF. The CDR3 region has the DNA TGTGCCAGCAGCTATCTAGCGGGGGGGTCCTACAATGAGCAGTTCTTC.

V is TRBV2 and J is TRBJ2-5; TRBD2 aligns across 7 bases. Germline CDR1 reads SNHLY; CDR2 reads FYNNEI. J was trimmed by 0 bases and V by 5 bases; bases with no gene match: 3. The CDR3 is 14 residues long. The CDR3 coding sequence is TGTGCCAGCAGTCCGGGACTAAACCAAGAGACCCAGTACTTC. The encoded protein is CASSPGLNQETQYF.

The chain couples TRBV14 to TRBJ2-5, with D possibly matching TRBD1 (5 bases). The CDR3 covers 18 residues. Trimming took 2 bases from V and 1 from J, leaving 20 bases between them. Germline V lookup: CDR1 SGHDN, CDR2 FVKESK. In nucleotides, the CDR3 is TGTGCCAGCAGCCAAACTCCAAGGGTGACAGCGACCCAAGAGACCCAGTACTTC. It encodes CASSQTPRVTATQETQYF.

The chain combines TRBV5-4 with TRBJ2-1, with D possibly being TRBD1 (6 bases). Germline CDR1 is SGHNT and CDR2 is YYREEE (reference sequence). V dropped 2 bases and J dropped 0 bases, with 12 bases sitting between them. This CDR3 has 16 residues. In DNA form, the CDR3 reads TGTGCCAGCAGCTTTGGGGGCCGTAGCTCCTACAATGAGCAGTTCTTC. Translation gives CASSFGGRSSYNEQFF.